This T cell receptor (beta chain) was sequenced in a study of regulatory T cells in long-lasting Graves disease. Construction of TCR beta libraries relied on iRepertoire HTBI primers and on Arm-PCR targeting CDR3 regions. Each CDR3 protein is one row after TCRdb ran MiXCR on the multiplex PCR reads. The sample yields 350,000 to 500,000 distinct CDR3 sequences, around 13% seen once. The length of the CDR3 is 20 residues. V shed 5 bases, J shed 0 bases, and the junction held 13 bases outside the gene matches. The germline V gene has CDR1 SEHNR and CDR2 FQNEAQ (reference sequence). This clonotype was counted ten times or more. The time point here: newly diagnosed GD, antithyroid drugs for less than 3 months. Researchers made the TCR library from RNA that was extracted from PBMCs. The data were also submitted as part of a second study, on T cells in Graves' hyperthyroidism and ophthalmopathy.

The chain links TRBV7-9 to TRBJ2-1, with TRBD2 matching 13 bases. The specimen comprised peripheral blood mononuclear cells (PBMCs), sampled at new diagnosis, from a patient treated with antithyroid drugs. The source of this sequence is a woman in her 50s with Graves disease. The CDR3 loop reads CASSTSTSGRAWGSYNEQFF. The CDR3 coding sequence is TGTGCCAGCAGCACAAGTACTAGCGGGAGGGCCTGGGGCTCCTACAATGAGCAGTTCTTC.